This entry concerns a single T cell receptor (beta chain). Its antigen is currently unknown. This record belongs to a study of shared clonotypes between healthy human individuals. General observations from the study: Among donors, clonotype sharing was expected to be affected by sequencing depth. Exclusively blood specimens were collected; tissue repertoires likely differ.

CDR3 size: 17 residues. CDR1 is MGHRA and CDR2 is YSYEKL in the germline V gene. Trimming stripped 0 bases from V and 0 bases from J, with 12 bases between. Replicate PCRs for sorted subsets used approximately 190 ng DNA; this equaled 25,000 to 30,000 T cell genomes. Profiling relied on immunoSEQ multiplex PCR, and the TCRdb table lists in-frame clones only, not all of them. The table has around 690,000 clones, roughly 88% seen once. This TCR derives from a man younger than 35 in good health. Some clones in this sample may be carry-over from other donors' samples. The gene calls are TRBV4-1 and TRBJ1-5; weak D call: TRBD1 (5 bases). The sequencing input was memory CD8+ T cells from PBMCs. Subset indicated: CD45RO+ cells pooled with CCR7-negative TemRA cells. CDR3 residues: CASSQEGAAYSNQPQHF. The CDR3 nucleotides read TGCGCCAGCAGCCAAGAAGGGGCAGCGTATAGCAATCAGCCCCAGCATTTT.